This T cell receptor beta chain was profiled in a study of blood T cell repertoires in COVID-19. Across the study: From the United States, Italy and Spain came samples of acute and convalescent COVID-19. T cells, B-cell-depleted T cells, or PBMCs supplied cDNA or gDNA.

Per the original data handling: It was from reference gene primer amplification that nucleated cell counts were estimated. Produced via immunoSEQ multiplex PCR; TCRdb's table is partial and in-frame only. That table supplies the V and J calls and clone size; D and trimming were determined from the DNA. Seen here are approximately 210,000 clones, more than 75% observed once, and the top ten hold less than 15%. Per germline, CDR1 KGHSH and CDR2 LQKENI. V lost 3 bases to trimming and J lost 4 bases; unmatched junction nucleotides: 9. The CDR3 covers 16 residues. The sample consisted of peripheral blood. The gene calls are TRBV18 and TRBJ1-5, with 7 bases aligning to TRBD1. This clonotype originated in a woman aged 40 to 49 with acute or convalescent COVID-19. CDR3 in amino acids: CASSPRQGVMNQPQHF. For the CDR3, the DNA is TGTGCCAGCTCACCGCGGCAGGGGGTGATGAATCAGCCCCAGCATTTT.